The clone carrying this T cell receptor (beta chain) has only a few counts. The source of the sample is a study of blood T cells in healthy people across ages. The second PCR ran about 6 to 12 cycles with a sample-barcoded 5' primer and J-beta primers. A template-switch adaptor containing 12 random nucleotides labeled each cDNA molecule. A minimum of 2.5 million CDR3-containing paired-end reads was obtained for each sample. TCRdb used MiXCR to reprocess the 5' RACE reads, holding one entry per CDR3 protein. Counted here are some 920,000 distinct CDR3 sequences, approximately 50% occurring once; the ten biggest clones make up 20% to 25%. Trimming took 3 bases from V and 2 from J, leaving 9 bases between them. This CDR3 region has 13 residues. Germline V gene data show CDR1 as DFQATT and CDR2 as SNEGSKA (reference sequence).

The sequencing input was blood. The sequence came from a woman aged 60-70 years in good health. The chain has TRBV20-1 and TRBJ2-3, with D uncertain. CDR3 region: CSASMLLTDTQYF. CDR3 nucleotide sequence: TGCAGTGCTAGTATGCTACTCACAGATACGCAGTATTTT.